The 26 T cell receptor beta chains reported below all come from one sample, sequenced in a study of stem cell transplantation in POMP-related autoinflammatory disease. The repertoire was sequenced with immunoSEQ multiplex PCR; TCRdb's copy has only in-frame clones and lacks some. The profile shows about 2,200 clones, around nine tenths of them singletons. Here the sequenced sample was Tregs from PBMCs, taken after stem cell transplantation. These receptors originate from a human patient with POMP-related autoinflammation and immune dysregulation (PRAID). The T cells may partly be graft donor cells.

The J gene is TRBJ2-3, the V gene TRBV19; unclear D gene. Deletions cut 3 bases from V and 0 bases from J, with 10 bases between. CDR3 length: 15 residues. In germline, CDR1 is LNHDA, CDR2 SQIVND (reference sequence). The CDR3 bases are TGTGCCAGTAGTATTGGCCGAACCAGCACAGATACGCAGTATTTT. The encoded protein is CASSIGRTSTDTQYF.

The V call is TRBV5-4, the J call TRBJ2-3; tentatively, D is TRBD1 or TRBD2 (6 bases each). Trimming left V 2 bases short and J 4 bases short, with 14 bases between. Germline lookup yields CDR1 SGHNT and CDR2 YYREEE (reference sequence). The CDR3 sequence is 15 residues long. CDR3 loop: CASSLSGADADTQYF. Here the CDR3 DNA reads TGTGCCAGCAGCTTATCGGGGGCCGACGCAGATACGCAGTATTTT.

The J gene is TRBJ1-2, the V gene TRBV5-6; D might be TRBD1 (6 bases). The ends were cut back, 1 base at V and 0 bases at J, with 13 bases in the middle. Per the germline V gene, CDR1 is SGHDT and CDR2 is YYEEEE. The CDR3 is made up of 16 amino acids. The CDR3 coding sequence is TGTGCCAGCAGCTTGCGCTCGGGGGCGGCTAACTATGGCTACACCTTC. Translated: CASSLRSGAANYGYTF.

J is TRBJ1-5 and V is TRBV7-9; D gene uncertain. V lost 3 bases to trimming and J lost 0 bases, with 6 bases between them. The CDR3 spans 14 residues. Germline V gene lookup returns CDR1 SEHNR and CDR2 FQNEAQ (reference sequence). CDR3 amino acids: CASSFDHSNQPQHF. Written as DNA, the CDR3 is TGTGCCAGCAGCTTCGATCATAGCAATCAGCCCCAGCATTTT.

The V gene is TRBV5-4, the J gene TRBJ2-3; no clear D. V gave up 0 bases and J gave up 3 bases, with 5 bases separating them. The length of the CDR3 is 13 residues. From germline, CDR1 is SGHNT and CDR2 YYREEE (reference sequence). As DNA, the CDR3 is TGTGCCAGCAGCTTGGAACCTACAGATACGCAGTATTTT. This gives the protein CASSLEPTDTQYF. The variable domain in full, with the rest retrieved from reference TRBV5-4 and TRBJ2-3, is ETGVTQSPTHLIKTRGQQVTLRCSSQSGHNTVSWYQQALGQGPQFIFQYYREEENGRGNFPPRFSGLQFPNYSSELNVNALELDDSALYLCASSLEPTDTQYFGPGTRLTVL.

The chain is built from TRBV28 and TRBJ1-2, with D unresolved. The V gene's germline CDR1 is MDHEN and CDR2 SYDVKM. The ends were cut back, 5 bases at V and 1 base at J, with 11 bases in the middle. This CDR3 has 14 amino acids. CDR3 sequence reads: CASSPPWGNYGYTF. In DNA, the CDR3 is TGTGCCAGCAGTCCGCCGTGGGGTAACTATGGCTACACCTTC.

The V call is TRBV5-1, the J call TRBJ2-5; unclear D gene. Trimming pared 3 bases from V and 0 bases from J, leaving 12 bases between. The germline CDR1 and CDR2 sequences are SGHRS and YFSETQ. This CDR3 comprises 15 residues. The CDR3 DNA reads TGCGCCAGCAGCTCCCAAATAAGGGACCAAGAGACCCAGTACTTC. Translating it yields CASSSQIRDQETQYF.

This clone was detected only a few times. This sequence joins TRBV20-1 and TRBJ1-5; unclear D gene. This CDR3 region has 11 residues. CDR1 is DFQATT and CDR2 is SNEGSKA in the germline V gene (reference sequence). Trimming removed 3 bases at V and 10 bases at J, with 10 bases between. The CDR3, as DNA: TGCAGTGCTAGGGTATTGGGACCCCAGCATTTT. Protein: CSARVLGPQHF.

The rearrangement links TRBV9 to TRBJ2-5, with TRBD2 matching over 13 bases. Germline V gives CDR1 SGDLS, CDR2 YYNGEE. This CDR3 is built from 16 residues. The ends lost 4 bases at V and 5 bases at J; junction bases unmatched: 8. The CDR3 loop reads CASSPRTSGGGETQYF. The CDR3 region has the DNA TGTGCCAGCAGCCCCCGGACTAGCGGGGGTGGCGAGACCCAGTACTTC.

The chain carries TRBV11-3 and TRBJ2-7, with 8 bases identical to TRBD1. The CDR3 extends over 14 amino acids. Per the germline V gene, CDR1 is SGHNT and CDR2 is YENEEA. V dropped 2 bases and J dropped 1; count of bases not matched to a gene: 1. CDR3 DNA: TGTGCCAGCAGCTTACACAGGGGGTCCTACGAGCAGTACTTC. This encodes CASSLHRGSYEQYF.

The chain combines TRBV5-5 with TRBJ2-3; no reliable D call. Germline lookup yields CDR1 SGHKS and CDR2 YYEKEE (reference sequence). This CDR3 region has 13 residues. The V gene lost 3 bases and the J gene lost 0 bases, with 5 bases spanning the gap. Here the CDR3 DNA reads TGTGCCAGCAGCTCGAGTAGCACAGATACGCAGTATTTT. Its translation is CASSSSSTDTQYF.

V is TRBV5-1 and J is TRBJ2-5; D is tentatively TRBD1 or TRBD2 (5 bases each). Germline V CDR1 and CDR2: SGHRS, YFSETQ. The germline V and J ends were trimmed by 4 bases and 0 bases, with 7 bases remaining between them. The CDR3 has 13 residues. The CDR3 DNA is TGCGCCAGCAGCCAGGGACACCAAGAGACCCAGTACTTC. It yields the protein CASSQGHQETQYF.

The rearrangement links TRBV5-4 to TRBJ2-5, with a weak D call TRBD2 (6 bases). V was cut by 0 bases and J by 4 bases, with 10 bases left in between. Germline-derived CDR1 and CDR2 are SGHNT and YYREEE (reference sequence). This CDR3 comprises 14 residues. The CDR3: CASSLGLGGETQYF. CDR3 bases: TGTGCCAGCAGCTTGGGACTGGGGGGAGAGACCCAGTACTTC.

This clone was recorded once. The chain is built from TRBV13 and TRBJ2-3, with 13 bases fitting TRBD2. This CDR3 has 19 amino acids. Unmatched junction bases numbered 16, after V lost 5 bases and J lost 5 bases. CDR1 and CDR2 (germline): PRHDT, FYEKMQ (reference sequence). The CDR3 here is CASSPRTSGSGRRGDTQYF. CDR3 coding DNA: TGTGCCAGCAGCCCCCGGACTAGCGGGAGCGGTAGGCGTGGAGATACGCAGTATTTT.

The chain employs TRBV11-1 and TRBJ2-3; D may be TRBD1 (5 bases). CDR1 is SGHAT and CDR2 is FQDESV in the germline V gene (reference sequence). CDR3 length: 16 residues. V dropped 4 bases and J dropped 0 bases, with 14 bases sitting between them. CDR3 residues: CASSSDTQGSTDTQYF. DNA for the CDR3: TGTGCCAGCAGCTCGGACACCCAAGGCAGCACAGATACGCAGTATTTT.

This sequence joins TRBV5-1 and TRBJ1-6, with 8 nucleotides matching TRBD1. V gave up 4 bases and J gave up 9 bases; unmatched junction bases: 12. CDR3 length: 16 residues. Per germline, CDR1 SGHRS and CDR2 YFSETQ. This CDR3 is CASSLGQASALSPLHF. CDR3 nucleotide sequence: TGCGCCAGCAGCCTGGGACAGGCGTCGGCCCTTTCACCCCTCCACTTT.

This chain uses TRBV9 with TRBJ2-2; D uncertain. The V end lost 4 bases, the J end lost 3 bases, and 19 bases lay between the germline ends. The length of the CDR3 is 17 residues. The germline gives CDR1 SGDLS, CDR2 YYNGEE. The DNA for the CDR3 is TGTGCCAGCAGCCCGTCCCAGTTAGGGTTCTACACCGGGGAGCTGTTTTTT. It is translated as CASSPSQLGFYTGELFF.

V is TRBV10-2 and J is TRBJ2-2; D is possibly TRBD1 or TRBD2 (5 bases each). CDR1 and CDR2 (germline): WSHSY, SAAADI. The CDR3 contains 13 residues. Trimming stripped 8 bases from V and 1 base from J, with 8 bases between. The CDR3 loop is CASGGWNTGELFF. In DNA, the CDR3 is TGCGCCAGCGGGGGATGGAACACCGGGGAGCTGTTTTTT.

Written as DNA, the CDR3 is TGCGCCAGCAGCTTGGGGGAGATAGACTCACCCCTCCACTTT. This sequence encodes CASSLGEIDSPLHF. This sequence joins TRBV5-1 and TRBJ1-6; D is uncertain. The germline gives CDR1 SGHRS, CDR2 YFSETQ. The CDR3 length is 14 residues. V lost 0 bases and J 10 bases, leaving 11 bases between the germline ends.

The gene calls are TRBV6-5 and TRBJ2-7; TRBD1 matches at 7 bases. The CDR3 is 14 amino acids. After removal of 8 bases from V and 3 bases from J, the junction contained 10 bases not matched to a gene. The germline V gene encodes CDR1 MNHEY and CDR2 SVGAGI. CDR3: CASRRDRRFYEQYF. The CDR3 bases are TGTGCCAGCCGTCGGGACAGAAGGTTCTACGAGCAGTACTTC.

This chain joins TRBV5-1 and TRBJ1-4; D perhaps matches TRBD1 (5 bases). Germline assignment: CDR1 SGHRS and CDR2 YFSETQ. The CDR3 contains 17 residues. V lost 1 base and J lost 6, with 19 bases in between. CDR3 sequence reads: CASSLSPGDGGDEKLFF. As DNA, the CDR3 is TGCGCCAGCAGCTTGTCCCCCGGGGACGGTGGAGATGAAAAACTGTTTTTT.

CDR3 DNA sequence: TGCGCCAGCAGCTTGGGGGACCAACGAGTATTAAACACTGAAGCTTTCTTT. Its translation: CASSLGDQRVLNTEAFF. The chain couples TRBV5-1 to TRBJ1-1, with D perhaps matching TRBD1 (5 bases). CDR1 and CDR2 (germline): SGHRS, YFSETQ. The CDR3 is 17 amino acids. Trimming stripped 0 bases from V and 2 bases from J, with 17 bases between.

V gene TRBV7-8 combines with J gene TRBJ2-1; D is unclear. V was pared by 1 base and J by 0 bases, with 7 bases between. The length of the CDR3 is 15 residues. Germline assignment: CDR1 SGHVS and CDR2 FQNEAQ. CDR3 nucleotides: TGTGCCAGCAGCTTAGTAGAAAGCTCCTACAATGAGCAGTTCTTC. Its translation: CASSLVESSYNEQFF.

The CDR3 nucleotides are TGCGCCAGCAGGCGGGAGGGCTACGAGCAGTACTTC. It translates to CASRREGYEQYF. The rearrangement links TRBV5-1 to TRBJ2-7, with 9 positions matching TRBD2. Germline CDR1 reads SGHRS; CDR2 reads YFSETQ. V lost 5 bases and J lost 3; bases outside the gene matches: 0. This CDR3 is 12 amino acids long.

The chain carries TRBV7-6 and TRBJ2-7, with D hard to call. This CDR3 region has 13 residues. Trimming took off 1 base at V and 3 bases at J, with 7 bases between the two ends. Germline CDR1 SGHVS, CDR2 FNYEAQ. The CDR3 nucleotides are TGTGCCAGCAGCTTAGGTCCAGGCTACGAGCAGTACTTC. Translating it yields CASSLGPGYEQYF.

The chain carries TRBV29-1 and TRBJ1-2; possible D gene TRBD1, 5 bases. The V gene lost 4 bases and the J gene lost 2 bases, with 11 bases spanning the gap. The CDR3 has 13 amino acids. Germline V lookup: CDR1 SQVTM, CDR2 ANQGSEA. The CDR3 nucleotides read TGCAGCGTTGGATCCGGACACAACTATGGCTACACCTTC. Encoded protein: CSVGSGHNYGYTF.